Given below is one TCR beta chain in context. Generated by immunoSEQ multiplex PCR, the TCRdb table keeps only in-frame clones and is missing some. The repertoire holds about 140,000 clones, with 87% as singletons. The sample originates from a study of blood T cell repertoires in COVID-19. CDR3 length equals 14 residues. Trimming pared 5 bases from V and 4 bases from J, leaving 14 bases between. Germline V gene lookup returns CDR1 MNHEY and CDR2 SMNVEV (reference sequence). Sequenced input: peripheral blood. The receptor comes from a woman aged 35 to 49 with acute or convalescent COVID-19. The V call is TRBV27, the J call TRBJ1-1; D possibly corresponds to TRBD1 (6 bases). The CDR3 loop reads CASSARGRFTEAFF. The CDR3 nucleotides are TGTGCCAGCAGTGCGCGGGGGCGATTCACTGAAGCTTTCTTT.